The next 23 T cell receptor beta chains were all read from a single sample in a study of blood T cell repertoires in COVID-19. The data were produced by immunoSEQ multiplex PCR, yet TCRdb's version contains in-frame clones alone and is incomplete. The repertoire holds 65,000 to 100,000 clones, roughly 87% seen once, with about 8.1% in the top ten. Source material: peripheral blood. Every receptor here comes from a man aged 50 to 59 with acute or convalescent COVID-19.

V gene TRBV14 combines with J gene TRBJ1-6; TRBD1 aligns across 10 bases. This CDR3 region has 14 residues. Germline CDR1 and CDR2: SGHDN and FVKESK. V shed 5 bases, J shed 7 bases, and the junction held 2 bases outside the gene matches. The CDR3, as DNA: TGTGCCAGCAGCTCGACAGGGGGCAATTCACCCCTCCACTTT. Its translation is CASSSTGGNSPLHF. Together with reference TRBV14 and TRBJ1-6, the CDR3 gives the full variable domain: EAGVTQFPSHSVIEKGQTVTLRCDPISGHDNLYWYRRVMGKEIKFLLHFVKESKQDESGMPNNRFLAERTGGTYSTLKVQPAELEDSGVYFCASSSTGGNSPLHFGNGTRLTVT.

The CDR3 loop reads CASSLTSDNEQFF. The CDR3 DNA follows: TGTGCCAGCAGCTTAACTAGCGACAATGAGCAGTTCTTC. The V and J genes are TRBV11-3 and TRBJ2-1; 7 bases match TRBD2. The CDR3 totals 13 residues. Trimming cost V 2 bases and J 5 bases; bases outside gene matches: 0. Germline CDR1 SGHNT, CDR2 YENEEA.

The V call is TRBV28, the J call TRBJ1-2; D is ambiguous. This CDR3 region has 13 residues. Trimming pared 6 bases from V and 1 base from J, leaving 9 bases between. Germline CDR1 MDHEN, CDR2 SYDVKM. CDR3 nucleotides: TGTGCCAGCAGGCCAGAGGGTAACTATGGCTACACCTTC. Translating gives CASRPEGNYGYTF.

CDR3 sequence (DNA): TGTGCCAGCAGGACAGGGGGTAAATACGAGCAGTACTTC. It yields the protein CASRTGGKYEQYF. This rearrangement joins TRBV7-9 to TRBJ2-7; 9 positions agree with TRBD1. Germline loops: CDR1 SEHNR, CDR2 FQNEAQ (reference sequence). The CDR3 sequence is 13 residues long. Trimming at V came to 6 bases and at J to 4 bases, leaving 4 bases not matched to a gene. The full variable domain, with the rest looked up from reference TRBV7-9 and TRBJ2-7, is DTGVSQNPRHKITKRGQNVTFRCDPISEHNRLYWYRQTLGQGPEFLTYFQNEAQLEKSRLLSDRFSAERPKGSFSTLEIQRTEQGDSAMYLCASRTGGKYEQYFGPGTRLTVT.

The chain's CDR3 is CASSPGTGAHEKLFF. The CDR3 nucleotides are TGTGCCAGCTCACCTGGGACAGGGGCGCATGAAAAACTGTTTTTT. This chain links TRBV18 with TRBJ1-4; TRBD1 matches at 10 bases. CDR1 and CDR2 from the germline V gene are KGHSH and LQKENI. With V trimmed by 3 bases and J by 6 bases, 4 bases remained unmatched. The CDR3 loop spans 15 amino acids.

The V gene is TRBV18, the J gene TRBJ1-4; D is undetermined. Germline-derived CDR1 and CDR2 are KGHSH and LQKENI. Trimming stripped 1 base from V and 0 bases from J, with 3 bases between. The CDR3 is made up of 14 amino acids. The CDR3 here is CASSPLTTNEKLFF. CDR3 sequence (DNA): TGTGCCAGCTCACCACTTACAACTAATGAAAAACTGTTTTTT. Together with reference TRBV18 and TRBJ1-4, the CDR3 gives the full variable domain: NAGVMQNPRHLVRRRGQEARLRCSPMKGHSHVYWYRQLPEEGLKFMVYLQKENIIDESGMPKERFSAEFPKEGPSILRIQQVVRGDSAAYFCASSPLTTNEKLFFGSGTQLSVL.

The count of this clone is one. The chain carries TRBV6-5 and TRBJ1-5; D may be TRBD1 (5 bases). The CDR3 consists of 15 residues. Germline CDR1 reads MNHEY; CDR2 reads SVGAGI. V lost 6 bases to trimming and J lost 4 bases, with 16 bases between them. CDR3 sequence reads: CASSRQSGVNQPQHF. The DNA for the CDR3 is TGTGCCAGCAGCCGCCAGTCGGGGGTTAATCAGCCCCAGCATTTT.

This chain joins TRBV7-9 and TRBJ1-5, with D uncertain. Germline CDR1 reads SEHNR; CDR2 reads FQNEAQ (reference sequence). V lost 9 bases and J lost 4, with 10 bases in between. This CDR3 region has 12 residues. DNA for the CDR3: TGTGCCAGTACTAAGGCAAATCAGCCCCAGCATTTT. Amino acid sequence: CASTKANQPQHF.

The chain employs TRBV7-2 and TRBJ2-5; tentative D call: TRBD1 (7 bases). Germline CDR1 reads SGHTA; CDR2 reads FQGNSA. This CDR3 spans 14 amino acids. V was pared by 3 bases and J by 7 bases, with 15 bases between. The CDR3 loop is CASSFTEGARTQYF. As DNA, the CDR3 is TGTGCCAGCAGCTTCACGGAGGGGGCAAGGACCCAGTACTTC.

This chain uses TRBV29-1 with TRBJ2-7, with 8 nucleotides matching TRBD1. The junction had 4 bases not matched to a gene; V was cut back by 4 bases and J by 2 bases. The CDR3 consists of 13 residues. Germline-derived CDR1 and CDR2 are SQVTM and ANQGSEA. The CDR3 bases are TGCAGCGTTGGGACAGGGAAAACCTACGAGCAGTACTTC. Amino acids: CSVGTGKTYEQYF.

The chain joins TRBV2 to TRBJ1-1, with D uncertain. Per germline, CDR1 SNHLY and CDR2 FYNNEI. V lost 1 base and J lost 1, with 10 bases in between. The CDR3 has 15 amino acids. The CDR3 DNA reads as TGTGCCAGCAGTGAAGTAGCGTTCCCGAACACTGAAGCTTTCTTT. Protein: CASSEVAFPNTEAFF.

The chain recombines TRBV9 with TRBJ1-1; the D gene is possibly TRBD1 (5 bases). V was shortened by 2 bases and J by 1 base, with 9 bases between the two germline ends. Germline assignment: CDR1 SGDLS and CDR2 YYNGEE. The CDR3 is made up of 14 amino acids. Here the CDR3 reads CASSVLGGNTEAFF. The CDR3 nucleotides read TGTGCCAGCAGCGTCTTGGGGGGGAACACTGAAGCTTTCTTT.

The count of this clone is one. The J gene is TRBJ2-1, the V gene TRBV5-1; 11 bases are a match to TRBD1. The CDR3 length is 16 residues. The V gene's germline CDR1 is SGHRS and CDR2 YFSETQ. Trimming cost V 0 bases and J 8 bases; bases outside gene matches: 7. In DNA form, the CDR3 reads TGCGCCAGCAGCTTGGTGACGGGACAGGGGGTCGATGAGCAGTTCTTC. It codes for CASSLVTGQGVDEQFF.

The chain carries TRBV5-6 and TRBJ1-6; a weak D match, TRBD1 (6 bases). Germline assignment: CDR1 SGHDT and CDR2 YYEEEE. The CDR3 runs 14 residues. V was clipped by 5 bases and J by 7 bases, with 13 bases between them. The CDR3: CASRHGQTNSPLHF. In nucleotides, the CDR3 is TGTGCCAGCAGACACGGACAGACCAATTCACCCCTCCACTTT. The whole variable domain, filled in from reference TRBV5-6 and TRBJ1-6, reads DAGVTQSPTHLIKTRGQQVTLRCSPKSGHDTVSWYQQALGQGPQFIFQYYEEEERQRGNFPDRFSGHQFPNYSSELNVNALLLGDSALYLCASRHGQTNSPLHFGNGTRLTVT.

The rearrangement links TRBV6-6 to TRBJ1-2; 8 bases line up with TRBD1. This CDR3 comprises 16 residues. Germline V gene data show CDR1 as MNHNY and CDR2 as SVGAGI (reference sequence). After removal of 2 bases from V and 6 bases from J, the junction contained 11 bases not matched to a gene. In DNA, the CDR3 is TGTGCCAGCAGTTACCTCCTCCCGACAGGGGACAATGGCTACACCTTC. It is translated as CASSYLLPTGDNGYTF.

This sequence joins TRBV6-2 or TRBV6-3 and TRBJ2-6; 7 bases match TRBD1. Germline loops: CDR1 MNHEY, CDR2 SVGEGT. V gave up 6 bases and J gave up 0 bases; unmatched junction bases: 14. CDR3 length: 19 amino acids. CDR3 nucleotides: TGTGCCAGCAGCCCTATTAGGGGCAGGGACAGCTCTGGGGCCAACGTCCTGACTTTC. This sequence encodes CASSPIRGRDSSGANVLTF.

The chain has TRBV9 and TRBJ2-5, with a tentative D call TRBD1 (5 bases). CDR3 size: 17 residues. Germline V gene data show CDR1 as SGDLS and CDR2 as YYNGEE. With 3 bases removed from V and 0 bases from J, the gap between germline ends came to 18 bases. This chain's CDR3 is CASSAARGPRNQETQYF. The CDR3 DNA reads TGTGCCAGCAGCGCCGCTAGGGGTCCGCGGAACCAAGAGACCCAGTACTTC.

Note on this clone: Sequence at one end of the junction differs from germline and may be a read error. The V and J genes are TRBV7-9 and TRBJ1-6; 8 nucleotides line up with TRBD1. In germline, CDR1 is SEHNR, CDR2 FQNEAQ (reference sequence). This CDR3 region has 12 residues. CDR3 protein: CASSLGQGTLHF. The CDR3 bases are TGTGCCAGCAGTTTAGGACAGGGAACCCTCCACTTT.

The chain is built from TRBV9 and TRBJ1-2, with D tentatively TRBD1 (6 bases). The V end was cut by 1 base, the J end by 3 bases, with 13 bases between. There are 15 residues in the CDR3. The germline CDR1 and CDR2 sequences are SGDLS and YYNGEE. The CDR3 coding sequence is TGTGCCAGCAGCGTACTCCCAGGGGACGACTATGGCTACACCTTC. This translates into CASSVLPGDDYGYTF. Combining the CDR3 with reference TRBV9 and TRBJ1-2 gives the whole variable domain DSGVTQTPKHLITATGQRVTLRCSPRSGDLSVYWYQQSLDQGLQFLIQYYNGEERAKGNILERFSAQQFPDLHSELNLSSLELGDSALYFCASSVLPGDDYGYTFGSGTRLTVV.

The chain recombines TRBV3-1 (or the pseudogene TRBV3-2) with TRBJ2-1; 7 bases match TRBD2. The length of the CDR3 is 16 residues. Germline values: CDR1 LGHDT, CDR2 YNNKEL (reference sequence). V trimming: 5 bases; J trimming: 7 bases; junction bases outside the gene matches: 14. The CDR3 bases are TGTGCCAGCAGCGAACCTGTGGGGGGGAGAAGAAATGAGCAGTTCTTC. Translation gives CASSEPVGGRRNEQFF.

This sequence joins TRBV7-9 and TRBJ2-1; D is unclear. The CDR3 consists of 13 residues. CDR1 and CDR2 (germline): SEHNR, FQNEAQ (reference sequence). Trimming took off 1 base at V and 3 bases at J, with 4 bases between the two ends. CDR3 sequence: CASSLGLYNEQFF. The DNA for the CDR3 is TGTGCCAGCAGCTTAGGACTCTACAATGAGCAGTTCTTC.

The chain joins TRBV11-2 to TRBJ1-1; 8 bases fit TRBD1. Germline assignment: CDR1 SGHAT and CDR2 FQNNGV. This CDR3 is built from 14 residues. The J segment lost 6 bases and the V segment lost 3 bases, leaving 6 bases of the junction unmatched. The CDR3 loop is CASSFVTGEAEAFF. The DNA for the CDR3 is TGTGCCAGCAGCTTTGTGACAGGGGAGGCTGAAGCTTTCTTT.

V usage is TRBV19 and J usage is TRBJ1-5, with a possible D match to TRBD1 (5 bases). This CDR3 comprises 14 residues. Germline CDR1 reads LNHDA; CDR2 reads SQIVND (reference sequence). The ends were cut back, 9 bases at V and 7 bases at J, with 19 bases in the middle. For the CDR3, the DNA is TGTGCCAGCCTCTCACTCCAGGGCCCACAGCCCCAGCATTTT. This translates into CASLSLQGPQPQHF.